Sequencing of this T cell receptor beta chain was carried out in a study of cytomegalovirus exposure and HLA in healthy donors. General observations from the study: Upon later analysis, HLA-associated TCR beta chains proved more clonally expanded than other, equally common chains. Among TCR sequences, most were rare, though some public TCRs appeared in many donors.

The study ran its PCR with 60 Vbeta and 13 Jbeta primers. Using immunoSEQ multiplex PCR, the repertoire was profiled, and TCRdb retains in-frame clones only, with some absent. The sample has roughly 160,000 clones; around 83% are singletons. Turning to this clone: Its antigen is as yet unknown.

V shed 4 bases and J shed 0 bases, with 13 bases lying between them. The CDR3 is 15 amino acids. Per germline, CDR1 MGHRA and CDR2 YSYEKL. V gene TRBV4-1 combines with J gene TRBJ2-7; D gene uncertain. The sequence was obtained from a young man in good health and CMV-seropositive. The sequenced material came from PBMCs. The CDR3 DNA reads as TGCGCCAGCAGCCGAGATGCCGGGTTCTCCTACGAGCAGTACTTC. Residues: CASSRDAGFSYEQYF.